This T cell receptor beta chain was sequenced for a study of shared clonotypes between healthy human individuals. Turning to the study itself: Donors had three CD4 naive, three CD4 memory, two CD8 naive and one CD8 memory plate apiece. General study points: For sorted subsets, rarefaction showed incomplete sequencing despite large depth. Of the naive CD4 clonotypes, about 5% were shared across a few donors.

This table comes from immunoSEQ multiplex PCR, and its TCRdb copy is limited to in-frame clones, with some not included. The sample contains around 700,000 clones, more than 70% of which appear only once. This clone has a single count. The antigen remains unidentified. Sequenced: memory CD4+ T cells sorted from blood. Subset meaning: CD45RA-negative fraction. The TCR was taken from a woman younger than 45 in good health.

The CDR3 DNA sequence: TGTGCCACCAGCAGAGATCTGGGACCCCAAGAGACCCAGTACTTC. Amino acid sequence: CATSRDLGPQETQYF. The V call is TRBV15, the J call TRBJ2-5; D tentatively reads TRBD1 or TRBD2 (5 bases each). CDR3 length: 15 amino acids. Trimming took off 0 bases at V and 1 base at J, with 9 bases between the two ends. From germline, CDR1 is LNHNV and CDR2 YYDKDF (reference sequence).